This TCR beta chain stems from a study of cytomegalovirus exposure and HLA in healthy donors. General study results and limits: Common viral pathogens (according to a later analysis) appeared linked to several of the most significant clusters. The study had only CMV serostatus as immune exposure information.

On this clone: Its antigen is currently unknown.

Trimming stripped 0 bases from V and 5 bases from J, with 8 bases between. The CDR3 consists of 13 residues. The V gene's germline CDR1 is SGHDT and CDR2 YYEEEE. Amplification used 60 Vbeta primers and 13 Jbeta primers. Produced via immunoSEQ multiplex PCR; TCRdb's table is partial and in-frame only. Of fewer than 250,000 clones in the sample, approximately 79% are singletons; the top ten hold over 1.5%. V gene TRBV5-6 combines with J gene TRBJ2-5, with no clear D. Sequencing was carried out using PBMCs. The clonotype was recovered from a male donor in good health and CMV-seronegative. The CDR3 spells CASSLGTFETQYF. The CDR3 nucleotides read TGTGCCAGCAGCTTGGGAACATTTGAGACCCAGTACTTC.